This T cell receptor beta chain was found in a study of vaccination and CD4 T cells after COVID-19. Worth noting for this clonotype: Its specificity is unknown.

Treatment reported: approximately 9-day PBMC culture with coronavirus spike peptide pools or control peptides (ViraFEST assay). Germline assignment: CDR1 SGHTS and CDR2 YDEGEE. This CDR3 region has 16 residues. Between the trimmed V and J ends, which lost 1 base and 5 bases, there was a span of 15 bases. At the Johns Hopkins FTIC core, DNA taken from cultured CD4+ T cells was sequenced by way of the Oncomine TCR Beta short-read assay. TCRdb recomputed calls from the PCR reads with MiXCR, one row per CDR3 protein. This table has approximately 12,000 distinct CDR3 sequences, roughly 21% appearing once.

The sequencing here drew on CD4+ T cells from blood, cultured in vitro, taken before SARS-CoV-2 vaccination. The rearrangement links TRBV5-8 to TRBJ2-2; weak D call: TRBD1 (6 bases). This clonotype originated in a human donor who received a COVID-19 vaccine. The CDR3 DNA is TGTGCCAGCAGCTTGTCGGGGCTGAGGGGGACCGGGGAGCTGTTTTTT. The encoded protein is CASSLSGLRGTGELFF.